This TCR beta chain was documented in a study of T cells in localized non-small cell lung cancer. Notes on the study in general: Blood T cell density predicted longer survival; adjacent-lung clonality, shorter. The tumor had only one region sequenced, so heterogeneity remains possible.

TCRdb keeps only in-frame clones here, not all; method: immunoSEQ multiplex PCR. This table has about 46,000 clones, 65% to 90% appearing once. Of note for this clone: Its target is unknown.

CDR3 length: 13 amino acids. Germline assignment: CDR1 SGHRS and CDR2 YFSETQ. Deletions cut 3 bases from V and 3 bases from J, with 9 bases between. The chain combines TRBV5-1 with TRBJ2-5, with unresolved D. This TCR was sampled from a man aged 40 to 75 with stage III lung adenocarcinoma. The source was peripheral blood mononuclear cells, collected before any cancer treatment. CDR3 protein: CASSSTVKETQYF. For the CDR3, the DNA is TGCGCCAGCAGCTCAACAGTGAAAGAGACCCAGTACTTC. Drawing the rest from reference TRBV5-1 and TRBJ2-5, the complete variable domain is KAGVTQTPRYLIKTRGQQVTLSCSPISGHRSVSWYQQTPGQGLQFLFEYFSETQRNKGNFPGRFSGRQFSNSRSEMNVSTLELGDSALYLCASSSTVKETQYFGPGTRLLVL.